Listed below are T cell receptor beta chains from one sample, sequenced in a study of technical replicates of blood from several donors. Generated by immunoSEQ multiplex PCR, the TCRdb table keeps only in-frame clones and is missing some. Found here are about 75,000 clones, 95% to 98% of them singletons; the top ten hold 0.25% to 0.3%. The source material was T cells isolated from PBMCs. The receptors originated from a human donor in good health. CDR3s include the opening cysteine and the closing phenylalanine or tryptophan. A D gene is named only where the DNA matches it firmly.

CASSYRAGGSKNTEAFF | TRBV21-1 | - | TRBJ1-1
CASSLFGGATNEQFF | TRBV5-4 | - | TRBJ2-1
CASSLDGTGAHEQYF | TRBV11-3 | TRBD1 | TRBJ2-7
CASSQDGDRVDGYTF | TRBV4-3 | TRBD1 | TRBJ1-2
CASSSPSGSYEQYF | TRBV27 | - | TRBJ2-7
CASSLAEINTEAFF | TRBV28 | - | TRBJ1-1
CASSKEDRDIQYF | TRBV21-1 | - | TRBJ2-4
CASSSSGSMLTDTQYF | TRBV2 | TRBD2 | TRBJ2-3
CAWSFAVHHNEQFF | TRBV30 | - | TRBJ2-1
CASSLDLRGARAFF | TRBV5-1 | - | TRBJ1-1
CASSLSLGSNQPQHF | TRBV27 | - | TRBJ1-5
CSVYPWDSDLSNYGYTF | TRBV29-1 | TRBD1 | TRBJ1-2
CASSQTSGSPDTQYF | TRBV5-1 | TRBD2 | TRBJ2-3
CASSISGRGKLDGTEAFF | TRBV19 | - | TRBJ1-1
CASSGSRTGTTNEKLFF | TRBV25-1 | TRBD1 | TRBJ1-4
CASRAGQGEAFF | TRBV19 | TRBD1 | TRBJ1-1
CASSPSGNYEQYF | TRBV9 | - | TRBJ2-7
CASSFTGDSTEAFF | TRBV5-1 | TRBD1 | TRBJ1-1
CASKIGTVNEKLFF | TRBV27 | TRBD1 | TRBJ1-4
CASESRQAAGEQFF | TRBV5-1 | - | TRBJ2-1
CASSLGLAGDTGELFF | TRBV5-1 | - | TRBJ2-2
CSANLYNEQFF | TRBV20-1 | - | TRBJ2-1
CASSPPLGTSGTDTQYF | TRBV18 | TRBD2 | TRBJ2-3
CARGDQPQHF | TRBV21-1 | - | TRBJ1-5
CASQPTRVGGPLEQFF | TRBV13 | TRBD2 | TRBJ2-1
CASSPRGDTEAFF | TRBV6-5 | TRBD1 | TRBJ1-1
CASSLEAAAVMKMVF | TRBV7-8 | - | TRBJ1-4
CASSPSPISTDTQYF | TRBV7-9 | - | TRBJ2-3
CASSFWTNSPEAFF | TRBV5-1 | - | TRBJ1-1
CASSRLGAEAFF | TRBV18 | - | TRBJ1-1
CSAGTEAFF | TRBV29-1 | - | TRBJ1-1
CASIPGQGTQNGYTF | TRBV6-6 | TRBD1 | TRBJ1-2
CASSYLQGANTEAFF | TRBV6-5 | TRBD1 | TRBJ1-1
CASSPSIGQGFYGYTF | TRBV28 | TRBD1 | TRBJ1-2
CASSLSHGSGNTIYF | TRBV5-6 | - | TRBJ1-3
CASSLDRGLPNTEAFF | TRBV6-6 | TRBD1 | TRBJ1-1
CASSKEGWSEQYF | TRBV19 | - | TRBJ2-7
CASSPRLAGVGTDTQYF | TRBV7-8 | TRBD2 | TRBJ2-3
CASSATWGLSTSANEKLFF | TRBV27 | - | TRBJ1-4
CASSPYLSGDLSSYEQYF | TRBV7-9 | - | TRBJ2-7
CASSYSMSGSGNTIYF | TRBV6-5 | - | TRBJ1-3
CARWWAGPGQPQHF | TRBV27 | - | TRBJ1-5